The clone carrying this T cell receptor (beta chain) was detected a few times. This specimen comes from a study of identical twins. The CDR3 has 15 residues. V was trimmed by 7 bases and J by 6 bases, leaving 18 bases between them. TCRdb ran MiXCR on the 5' RACE reads and lists one entry per CDR3 protein. The table shows 450,000 or so distinct CDR3 sequences, with 24% occurring only once. Each donor was a healthy Caucasian. This same sample was also part of a study on T cells expressing NK-cell markers. Per that study: Alpha-beta TCR T cells were the sole sorting target in several experiments, owing to an anti-gamma-delta TCR antibody. The study found these clonotypes also leading the CD3+CD56-NKG2C+ fraction in several donors.

The source material was CD4+ T cells sorted from blood. The clonotype originates from a woman younger than 30 in good health. This chain links TRBV12-3 or TRBV12-4 with TRBJ2-2; TRBD2 is a possible D gene (6 bases). CDR3 nucleotides: TGTGCCAGCACCGTTCTGCGGGAATACGCCGGGGAGCTGTTTTTT. This sequence encodes CASTVLREYAGELFF.